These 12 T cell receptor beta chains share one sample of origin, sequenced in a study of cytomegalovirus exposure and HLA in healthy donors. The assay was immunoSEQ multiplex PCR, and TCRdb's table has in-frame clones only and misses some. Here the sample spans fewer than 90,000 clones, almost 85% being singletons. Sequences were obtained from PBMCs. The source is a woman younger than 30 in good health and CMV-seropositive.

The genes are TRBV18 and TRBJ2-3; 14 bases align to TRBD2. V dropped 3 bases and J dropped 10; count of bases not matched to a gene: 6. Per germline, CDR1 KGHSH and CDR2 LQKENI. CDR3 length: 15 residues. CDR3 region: CASSPTSGGAWAQYF. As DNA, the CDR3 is TGTGCCAGCTCACCGACTAGCGGGGGGGCCTGGGCGCAGTATTTT. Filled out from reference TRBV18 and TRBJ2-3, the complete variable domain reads NAGVMQNPRHLVRRRGQEARLRCSPMKGHSHVYWYRQLPEEGLKFMVYLQKENIIDESGMPKERFSAEFPKEGPSILRIQQVVRGDSAAYFCASSPTSGGAWAQYFGPGTRLTVL.

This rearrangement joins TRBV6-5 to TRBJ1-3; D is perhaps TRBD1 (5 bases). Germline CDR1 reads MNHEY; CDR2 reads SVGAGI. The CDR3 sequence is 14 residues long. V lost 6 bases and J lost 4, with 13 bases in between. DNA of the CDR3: TGTGCCAGCAGGGAGAGCAGGGCCGGAAACACCATATATTTT. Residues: CASRESRAGNTIYF.

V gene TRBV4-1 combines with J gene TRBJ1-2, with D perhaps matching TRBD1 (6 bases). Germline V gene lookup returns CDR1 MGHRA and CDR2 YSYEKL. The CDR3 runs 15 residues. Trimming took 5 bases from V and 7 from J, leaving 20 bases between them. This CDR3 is CASSFSGGGVAGYTF. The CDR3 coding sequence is TGCGCCAGCAGCTTCTCCGGAGGGGGGGTAGCTGGCTACACCTTC.

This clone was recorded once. In DNA, the CDR3 is TGTGCCTGGAGTGCCGGGACTAGCTCTCAAGAGACCCAGTACTTC. This codes for CAWSAGTSSQETQYF. The rearrangement links TRBV30 to TRBJ2-5; TRBD2 aligns across 9 bases. Germline lookup yields CDR1 GTSNPN and CDR2 SVGIG (reference sequence). Trimming took 1 base from V and 2 from J; bases not matched to a gene: 5. The CDR3 covers 15 residues.

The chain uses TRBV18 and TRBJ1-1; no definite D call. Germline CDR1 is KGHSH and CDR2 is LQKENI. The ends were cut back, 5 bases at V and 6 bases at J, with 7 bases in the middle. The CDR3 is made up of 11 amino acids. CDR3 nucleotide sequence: TGTGCCAGCTCAGGAGCGCCTGAAGCTTTCTTT. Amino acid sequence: CASSGAPEAFF.

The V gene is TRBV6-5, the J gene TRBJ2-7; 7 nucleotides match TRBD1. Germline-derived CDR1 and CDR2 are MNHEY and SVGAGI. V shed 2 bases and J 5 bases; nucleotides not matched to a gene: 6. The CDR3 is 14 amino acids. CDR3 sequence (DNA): TGTGCCAGCAGTTACGACGGTGGACAGGACGAGCAGTACTTC. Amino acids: CASSYDGGQDEQYF.

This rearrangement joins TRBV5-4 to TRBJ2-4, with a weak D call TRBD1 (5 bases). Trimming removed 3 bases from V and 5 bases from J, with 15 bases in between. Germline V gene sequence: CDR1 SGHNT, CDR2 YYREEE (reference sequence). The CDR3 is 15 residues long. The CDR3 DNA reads TGTGCCAGCAGCTACTGCAGGGTGGTGGAAAACATTCAGTACTTC. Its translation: CASSYCRVVENIQYF.

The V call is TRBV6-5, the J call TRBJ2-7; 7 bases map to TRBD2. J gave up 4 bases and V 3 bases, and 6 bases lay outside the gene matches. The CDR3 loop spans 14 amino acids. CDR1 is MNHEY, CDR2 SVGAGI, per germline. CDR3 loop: CASSYNGGRYEQYF. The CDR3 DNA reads TGTGCCAGCAGTTATAACGGGGGGAGGTACGAGCAGTACTTC.

Here the CDR3 DNA reads TGTGCCAGCAGTTTTTTGACAGGGGCGGACACCGGGGAGCTGTTTTTT. Translated: CASSFLTGADTGELFF. This sequence joins TRBV28 and TRBJ2-2; 8 nucleotides align to TRBD1. The CDR3 covers 16 residues. V shed 3 bases, J shed 3 bases, and the junction held 6 bases outside the gene matches. Germline CDR1 and CDR2: MDHEN and SYDVKM.

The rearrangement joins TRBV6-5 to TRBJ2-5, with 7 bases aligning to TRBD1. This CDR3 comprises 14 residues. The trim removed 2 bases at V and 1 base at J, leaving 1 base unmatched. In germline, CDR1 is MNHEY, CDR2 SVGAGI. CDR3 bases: TGTGCCAGCAGTTACGGGACAGTCCAAGAGACCCAGTACTTC. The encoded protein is CASSYGTVQETQYF.

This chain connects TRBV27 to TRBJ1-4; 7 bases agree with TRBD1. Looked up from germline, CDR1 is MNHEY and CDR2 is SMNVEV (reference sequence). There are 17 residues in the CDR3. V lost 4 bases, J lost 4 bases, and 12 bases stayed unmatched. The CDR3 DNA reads TGTGCCAGCAGTTCGAGAATCACAGGGGTGGGTAATGAAAAACTGTTTTTT. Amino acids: CASSSRITGVGNEKLFF.

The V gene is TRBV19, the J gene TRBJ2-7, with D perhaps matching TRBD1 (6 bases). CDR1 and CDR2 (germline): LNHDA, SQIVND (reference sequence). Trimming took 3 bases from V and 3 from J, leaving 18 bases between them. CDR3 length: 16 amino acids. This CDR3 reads CASSMGARDIGYEQYF. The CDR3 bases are TGTGCCAGTAGTATGGGGGCCCGGGACATCGGCTACGAGCAGTACTTC.